The entry below gives a single TCR beta chain sequence along with its context. The antigen it recognizes is unknown. It has no much larger one-base neighbor in the sample; base qualities were not kept. This entry comes from a study of cytomegalovirus exposure and HLA in healthy donors (dated by TCRdb to 2015 to 2018). Regarding the research as a whole: An earlier analysis of several hundred of the donors reported around 280 Gb of sequence data and around 100 million unique TCR beta sequences obtained from some 200 million T cells. Roughly 300 gigabases of sequencing data and 78 million or so unique TCR sequences were included in an early release covering about 700 HLA-typed donors. Of the approximately 400 genotyped donors, roughly 80% fell in the genetic ancestry cluster associated with self-reported Caucasian donors. The aim of the study was to test whether cataloging public T cell receptors could identify signatures of past pathogen exposure. Using immunosequencing, the study profiled T cell repertoires from approximately 700 subjects and related those repertoires to cytomegalovirus serostatus. Along with the approximately 700-subject first cohort, a separate validation cohort of over a hundred different subjects was used. To predict cytomegalovirus infection status, the study brought together high-throughput TCR immunosequencing, statistical association of individual TCRs with disease status, and machine learning. To study patterns of TCR occurrence, a later analysis re-analyzed previously published TCR beta repertoires from 700 or so donors and added high-resolution HLA genotyping. Rather than drawing on any new phenotypic data, the later analysis identified candidate immune exposures from TCR beta sequences and the way those sequences occurred across donors. To decide whether each TCR beta V gene segment behaved as functional or pseudogenic, an earlier analysis of 587 of the donors relied on high-throughput TCR beta sequencing. Donor age, sex, ethnicity and CMV serostatus were collected together with the repertoire data. A later genetic analysis used genome-wide SNP genotypes for about 60% of the roughly 700 donors, treating that subset as a discovery cohort. Every repertoire in the discovery cohort had been generated on one and the same sequencing platform. HLA typing included class I and class II loci at four-digit resolution. Typing coverage differed by locus: A, B, C, DRB1 and DQB1 were typed in about 620-630 donors, DQA1 in roughly 500, DPA1 in around 610, and DPB1 in around 490. Four or five DR-DQ haplotypes were handled as single units for association and clustering because linkage in the cohort was strong. Among approximately 370 genotyped donors of the cohort, an average of roughly 230,000 unique TCR beta nucleotide sequences was sequenced per donor, of which roughly 17% were non-productive.

The cohort consisted of hundreds of healthy bone marrow donors. At the time of sampling, every cohort member was nominally healthy, though immune exposures that went unrecorded were likely present. The donor tested CMV seronegative, placing the donor among the 350 or so seronegative members of the cohort. Every donor gave a peripheral blood sample, and the peripheral blood mononuclear cells from that sample were used for TCR beta sequencing. The Qiagen DNeasy Blood Extraction Kit was used to extract genomic DNA from the blood cell samples. The paper's findings and limits, for the study overall: According to the authors, the approach could potentially be generalized to other disease states and immunological phenotypes. Some IMGT-functional V segments, including TRBV6-2 and TRBV6-3, could not be distinguished by the 87-base-pair reads and were therefore excluded. A further reported finding was that TCR beta sequences accurately predicted the HLA-A and HLA-B alleles for most subjects in the first cohort. The only immune exposure information available for the cohort was CMV serostatus. In this cohort, only TCR beta chains were sequenced, and detectable features were limited by the absence of alpha or paired-chain data. Correlated functional status among segregating V segments might reflect linkage disequilibrium, but an unknown experimental factor could not be ruled out. A later genetic analysis reported fewer N-insertions in productive TCRs among donors in an Asian-associated ancestry cluster than the roughly 720-donor mean. In a later analysis, the rate of TCR association differed among HLA loci, with DRB1 alleles having the most associated TCRs and HLA-C alleles having the fewest. Broadly in line with IMGT annotations, most TCR beta V segments showed up in productive rearrangements about 87% or about 30% of the time in an earlier analysis of several hundred of the donors. In both the original and validation cohorts, the classifier was reported to diagnose cytomegalovirus status with high specificity and sensitivity. Assigning TCR associations to individual alleles was difficult when HLA alleles, especially DR and DQ, strongly co-occurred. Presence/absence analyses assumed roughly uniform sequencing depth across donors, an assumption that may not hold. At a false discovery rate of 0.05, a later analysis linked about 16,000 TCR beta sequences to specific HLA alleles. V-gene and J-gene trimming of TCR beta chains was associated with a missense DCLRE1C variant in a later genetic analysis, and the association was replicated in an independent cohort. Because some donors lacked HLA typing at each locus, the association tests relied only on the typed subset. In vitro tests confirmed that a few of the cytomegalovirus-associated TCR beta chains recognize cytomegalovirus antigens. A cluster of highly shared sequence variants was judged likely to be a technical artifact of the sequencing pipeline. The study listed 150 to 200 TCR beta chains as associated with cytomegalovirus. Most TCR sequences were seen in very few donors, while some public TCRs were found in many individuals. In a later analysis, most CMV-associated TCR beta chains were found to appear HLA-restricted, with HLA associations seemingly driven largely by CMV exposure. Because counts were too low, 15 to 20 rarely observed V segments, including chromosome 9 orphons, were excluded from the earlier analysis of around 590 of the donors. Compared with equally common non-associated chains, HLA-associated TCR beta chains in a later analysis were more clonally expanded and had lower generation probabilities. In a later analysis, several top co-occurrence clusters were reported to appear linked to parvovirus B19, influenza, CMV and Epstein-Barr virus.

The germline V and J ends show losses of 1 base and 6 bases respectively, and no gene match explains 6 bases of the junction. The CDR3 goes from the cysteine to the phenylalanine over 16 residues. CDR3 DNA only is kept here, 48 bases in frame from base 1. Looking up the germline V gene (reference sequence) yields CDR1 LNHNV and CDR2 YYDKDF. The library was built by means of the immunoSEQ multiplex PCR assay. For the multiplex PCR, a mixture combining 60 forward primers for TCR Vbeta segments and 13 reverse primers for TCR Jbeta segments was used. Amplification of the CDR3 region of rearranged TCR beta genes was performed with a multiplex PCR assay on genomic DNA. On the Illumina HiSeq System, the amplified TCR beta libraries were sequenced as 87-base-pair reads. Turning to the authors' computational methods: A later analysis tallied roughly 78 million unique TCR beta chains across the 666 repertoires, and about 10 million of those chains were shared by two or more donors. To remove PCR and sequencing errors, raw reads were error-corrected and collapsed into unique sequences using a nearest-neighbor algorithm that merged closely related sequences. Alignment of CDR3 sequences to IMGT reference sequences was used to assign V, D and J gene segments. For a sequence to be retained, a match of at least six nucleotides was required to both a V gene segment and a J gene segment. A rearrangement counted as productive if the CDR3 had no stop codons and remained in frame with V and J, and every other rearrangement counted as non-productive. Following IMGT convention, CDR3 was defined as the stretch from the second conserved V-encoded cysteine up to the conserved J-encoded phenylalanine. In an earlier analysis of roughly 580 of the donors, sequences lacking an unambiguous match to a single V gene segment were excluded. An earlier analysis of several hundred of the donors classified V segments as functional when productive rearrangements were above 56.7% and as segregating when the standard deviation between donors was above 5%. To diagnose cytomegalovirus status from the catalog of TCR beta chain sequences, a statistical classification framework was built. In a later analysis, V and J genes were assigned by comparing TCR nucleotide sequences against IMGT/GENE-DB human TR gene sequences. The TCRdist pipeline was used in a later analysis to assign CDR3 sequences and most-parsimonious VDJ recombination scenarios. In a later analysis, each TCR beta chain was defined by its CDR3 amino acid sequence together with its V-gene family, and reads lacking a unique V-gene family were excluded. As a way to deal with suspected cross-contamination and a sequencing artifact, a later analysis dropped 592 nucleotide sequences that were highly shared and had low generation probability. A later analysis calculated a clonal expansion index for each public chain from normalized within-repertoire ranks of inferred template counts. Generation probabilities in a later analysis came from a VDJ recombination model fitted to out-of-frame rearrangements, and those results were checked against IGoR. Hypergeometric tests were used in a later analysis to score TCR-TCR, TCR-HLA and TCR-CMV co-occurrence, with a repertoire-size bias correction applied to the TCR pairs. A later analysis estimated false discovery rates by permuting HLA or CMV assignments 20 times. In a later analysis, co-occurring TCRs were grouped using DBSCAN, and TCRdist sequence similarity was added for clustering within HLA-allele-positive subsets. Repertoires with fewer than 30,000 or more than 120,000 public chains were left out of co-occurrence clustering, as were about five repertoires with anomalous nucleotide sharing. As stored in TCRdb, this immuneACCESS dataset retains in-frame rearrangements with V and J assigned. A fraction of the clones does not appear; measured against another copy, unresolved V genes explain less than half of the discrepancy, and the remainder lacks a known reason. V, J and clone size were drawn from that table, and D and trimming were deduced from the DNA. The sample table lists approximately 140,000 clones, about 80% of them with a count of one. The top ten clones comprise 2.5% to 3.5% of the sample.

Here the chain combines TRBV15 and TRBJ1-5; 10 middle bases align to TRBD1. The receptor was derived from a boy aged 2 to 10 in good health and CMV-seronegative. The sequencing sample was made of PBMCs. The CDR3 here reads CATSRAGDRGGQPQHF. Here is the DNA: TGTGCCACCAGCAGAGCTGGGGACAGGGGAGGTCAGCCCCAGCATTTT.